These 4 T cell receptor beta chains share one sample of origin, sequenced in a study of CXCR3-negative and CXCR3-positive naive CD8 T cells. Overall study findings and caveats: Greater hydrophobicity was found in TRB CDR3s of CXCR3-positive naive cells than of CXCR3-negative naive cells.

No antigen has been assigned to these receptors. The authors made the TRB cDNA libraries by 5' RACE using UMI labels. With the 5' RACE reads reprocessed, TCRdb shows one record per CDR3 protein and no DNA. The data include over 100,000 distinct CDR3 sequences; the top ten clones carry over 0.35%. Input material: naive CXCR3+ CD8+ T cells from blood. Described subset: CD45RO-CCR7+CD27+CD95- naive CD8+ T cells expressing CXCR3 (TNR3+). These receptors were taken from a human donor in good health. Some clones in this sample may be carry-over from other donors' samples.

The chain employs TRBV2 and TRBJ1-5; TCRdb selects TRBD1, and the lack of DNA leaves this call unchecked. This CDR3 has 15 residues. Germline V gives CDR1 SNHLY, CDR2 FYNNEI. CDR3 in amino acids: CASSSGTGSGQPQHF.

The chain is built from TRBV29-1 and TRBJ2-3; TCRdb proposes TRBD1, but this gene call is untestable without DNA. The CDR3 extends over 14 amino acids. Per the germline V gene, CDR1 is SQVTM and CDR2 is ANQGSEA. The chain's CDR3 is CSVEDPDRGDTQYF.

The chain is built from TRBV11-2 and TRBJ2-7; TCRdb calls TRBD2, which cannot be checked without DNA. The CDR3 extends over 15 amino acids. Germline V lookup: CDR1 SGHAT, CDR2 FQNNGV. CDR3 region: CASSAGLADSYEQYF.

The CDR3 sequence is CSASSGPSSYEQYF. The chain employs TRBV20-1 and TRBJ2-7; the TCRdb D gene call, TRBD2, has no DNA to confirm it. This CDR3 contains 14 residues. The germline CDR1 and CDR2 sequences are DFQATT and SNEGSKA (reference sequence).